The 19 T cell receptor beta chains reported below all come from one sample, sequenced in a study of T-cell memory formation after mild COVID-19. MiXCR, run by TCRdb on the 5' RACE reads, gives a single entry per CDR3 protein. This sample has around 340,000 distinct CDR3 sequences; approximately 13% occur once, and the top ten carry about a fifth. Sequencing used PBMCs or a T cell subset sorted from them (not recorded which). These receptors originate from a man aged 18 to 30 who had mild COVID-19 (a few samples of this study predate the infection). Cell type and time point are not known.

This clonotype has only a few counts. CDR3 DNA: TGCAGCGTTTCAGGGACAGGGAGAGTCTTCTACGAGCAGTACTTC. Translation gives CSVSGTGRVFYEQYF. This chain links TRBV29-1 with TRBJ2-7; TRBD1 matches 9 bases. J was trimmed by 3 bases and V by 5 bases; bases with no gene match: 11. The CDR3 runs to 15 residues. Germline CDR1 reads SQVTM; CDR2 reads ANQGSEA.

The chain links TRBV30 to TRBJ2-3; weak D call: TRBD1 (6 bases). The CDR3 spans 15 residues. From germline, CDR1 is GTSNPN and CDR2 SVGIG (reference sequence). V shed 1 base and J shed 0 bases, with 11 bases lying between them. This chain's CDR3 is CAWSGWTASTDTQYF. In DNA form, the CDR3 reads TGTGCCTGGAGTGGGTGGACAGCTAGCACAGATACGCAGTATTTT.

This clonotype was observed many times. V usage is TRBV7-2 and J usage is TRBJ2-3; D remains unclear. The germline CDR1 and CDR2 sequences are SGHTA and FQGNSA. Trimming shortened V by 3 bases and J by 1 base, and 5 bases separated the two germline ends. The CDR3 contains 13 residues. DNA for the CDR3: TGTGCCAGCAGCTTCACAGGCACAGATACGCAGTATTTT. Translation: CASSFTGTDTQYF.

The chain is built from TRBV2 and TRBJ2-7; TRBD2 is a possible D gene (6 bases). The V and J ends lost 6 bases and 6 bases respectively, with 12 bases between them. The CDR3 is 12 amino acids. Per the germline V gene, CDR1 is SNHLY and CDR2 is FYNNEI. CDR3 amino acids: CASRVGGGEQYF. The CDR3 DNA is TGTGCCAGCAGGGTGGGGGGAGGCGAGCAGTACTTC.

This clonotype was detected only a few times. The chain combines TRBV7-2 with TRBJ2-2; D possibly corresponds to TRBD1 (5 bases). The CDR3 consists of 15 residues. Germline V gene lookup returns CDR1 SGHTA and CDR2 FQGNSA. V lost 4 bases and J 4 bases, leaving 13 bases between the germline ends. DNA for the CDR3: TGTGCCAGCAGCTCCACAGGCACCTTCACCGGGGAGCTGTTTTTT. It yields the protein CASSSTGTFTGELFF.

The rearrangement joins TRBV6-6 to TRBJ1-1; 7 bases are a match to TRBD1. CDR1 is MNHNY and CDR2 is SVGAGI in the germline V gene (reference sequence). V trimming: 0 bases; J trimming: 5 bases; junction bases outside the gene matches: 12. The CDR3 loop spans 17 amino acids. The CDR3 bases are TGTGCCAGCAGTTACTCGATCCAGGGGGGGGTCCCTACTGAAGCTTTCTTT. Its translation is CASSYSIQGGVPTEAFF.

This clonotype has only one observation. CDR3: CASSLGRGSNSPLHF. The CDR3 nucleotides read TGTGCCAGCAGCTTGGGCAGGGGATCTAATTCACCCCTCCACTTT. The chain employs TRBV11-3 and TRBJ1-6, with D tentatively TRBD1 (6 bases). CDR1 is SGHNT, CDR2 YENEEA, per germline. The CDR3 extends over 15 amino acids. The germline V and J ends were trimmed by 3 bases and 6 bases, with 12 bases remaining between them.

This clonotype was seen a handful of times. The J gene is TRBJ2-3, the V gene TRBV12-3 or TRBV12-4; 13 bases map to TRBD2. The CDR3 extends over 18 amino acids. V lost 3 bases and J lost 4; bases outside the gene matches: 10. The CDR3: CASSLQVLAGGRPDTQYF. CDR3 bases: TGTGCCAGCAGTTTGCAAGTACTAGCGGGGGGGCGGCCAGATACGCAGTATTTT.

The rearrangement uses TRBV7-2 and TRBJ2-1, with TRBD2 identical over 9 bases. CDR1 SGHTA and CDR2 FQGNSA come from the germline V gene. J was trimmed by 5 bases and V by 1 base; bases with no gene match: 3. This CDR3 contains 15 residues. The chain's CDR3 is CASSLGRGGNNEQFF. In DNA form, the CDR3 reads TGTGCCAGCAGCTTAGGGCGGGGGGGCAACAATGAGCAGTTCTTC.

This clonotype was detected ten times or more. CDR3 sequence reads: CASNAGGWAPPFYEQYV. In DNA form, the CDR3 reads TGTGCCAGCAACGCCGGGGGGTGGGCACCGCCATTCTACGAGCAGTACGTC. V is TRBV28 and J is TRBJ2-7; TRBD2 matches 7 bases. CDR1 is MDHEN, CDR2 SYDVKM, per germline. V lost 7 bases, J lost 3 bases, and 18 bases stayed unmatched. The CDR3 is 17 amino acids.

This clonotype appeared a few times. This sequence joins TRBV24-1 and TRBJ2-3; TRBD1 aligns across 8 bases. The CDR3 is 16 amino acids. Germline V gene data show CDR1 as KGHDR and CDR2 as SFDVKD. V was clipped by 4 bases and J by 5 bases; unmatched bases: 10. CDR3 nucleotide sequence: TGTGCCACCAGTGACCCGACCGGGACAGGAGTAGATACGCAGTATTTT. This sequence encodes CATSDPTGTGVDTQYF.

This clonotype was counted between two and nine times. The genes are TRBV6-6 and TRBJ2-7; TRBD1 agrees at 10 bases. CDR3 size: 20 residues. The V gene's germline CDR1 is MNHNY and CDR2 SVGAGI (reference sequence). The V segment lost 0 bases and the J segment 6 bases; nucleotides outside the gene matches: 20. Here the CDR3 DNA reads TGTGCCAGCAGTTACTCGACTCCGGGACAGGGGCCCGGCGCTCTCTCCGAGCAGTACGTC. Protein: CASSYSTPGQGPGALSEQYV.

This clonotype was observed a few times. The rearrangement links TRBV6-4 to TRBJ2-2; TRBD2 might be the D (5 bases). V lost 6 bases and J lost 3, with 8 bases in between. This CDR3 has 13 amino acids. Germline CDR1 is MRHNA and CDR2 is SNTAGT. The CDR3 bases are TGTGCCAGCAGGCCCGGGGACACCGGGGAGCTGTTTTTT. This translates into CASRPGDTGELFF.

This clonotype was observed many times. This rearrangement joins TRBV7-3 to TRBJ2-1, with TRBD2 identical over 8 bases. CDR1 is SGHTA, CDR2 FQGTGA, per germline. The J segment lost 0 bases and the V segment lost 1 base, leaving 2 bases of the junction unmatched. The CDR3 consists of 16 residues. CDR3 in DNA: TGTGCCAGCAGCTTAATGGCGGGGGGCTCCTACAATGAGCAGTTCTTC. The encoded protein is CASSLMAGGSYNEQFF.

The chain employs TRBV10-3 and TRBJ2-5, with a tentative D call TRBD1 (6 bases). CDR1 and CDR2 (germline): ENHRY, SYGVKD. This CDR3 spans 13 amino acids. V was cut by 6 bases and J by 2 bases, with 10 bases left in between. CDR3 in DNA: TGTGCCATCAGCGAGGGGGAACAAGAGACCCAGTACTTC. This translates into CAISEGEQETQYF.

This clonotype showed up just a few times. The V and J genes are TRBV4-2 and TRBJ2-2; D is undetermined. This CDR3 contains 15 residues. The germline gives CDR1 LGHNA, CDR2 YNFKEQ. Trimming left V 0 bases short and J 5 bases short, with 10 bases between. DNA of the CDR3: TGTGCCAGCAGCCAAGACCCTAGTACAACCGGGGAGCTGTTTTTT. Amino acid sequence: CASSQDPSTTGELFF.

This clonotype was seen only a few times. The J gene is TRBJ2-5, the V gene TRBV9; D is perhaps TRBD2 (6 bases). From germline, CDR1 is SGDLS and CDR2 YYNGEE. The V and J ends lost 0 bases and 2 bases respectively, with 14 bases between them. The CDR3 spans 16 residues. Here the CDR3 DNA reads TGTGCCAGCAGCGTAGTTCCTAGCGCCAGTCAAGAGACCCAGTACTTC. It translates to CASSVVPSASQETQYF.

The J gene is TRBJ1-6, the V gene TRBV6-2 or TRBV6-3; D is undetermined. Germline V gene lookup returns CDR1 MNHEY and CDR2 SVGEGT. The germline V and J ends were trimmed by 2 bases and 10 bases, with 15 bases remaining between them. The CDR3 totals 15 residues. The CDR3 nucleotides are TGTGCCAGCAGTTACCTAACCTACCCAGCCTCACCCCTCCACTTT. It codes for CASSYLTYPASPLHF.

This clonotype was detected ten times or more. In DNA form, the CDR3 reads TGCAGCGCCGGGACAGGGGGCGGTTCTGGGGAGCTGTTTTTT. It specifies CSAGTGGGSGELFF. The rearrangement uses TRBV29-1 and TRBJ2-2; TRBD1 aligns across 12 bases. Per germline, CDR1 SQVTM and CDR2 ANQGSEA. The CDR3 has 14 amino acids. The trim removed 7 bases at V and 8 bases at J, leaving 8 bases unmatched.